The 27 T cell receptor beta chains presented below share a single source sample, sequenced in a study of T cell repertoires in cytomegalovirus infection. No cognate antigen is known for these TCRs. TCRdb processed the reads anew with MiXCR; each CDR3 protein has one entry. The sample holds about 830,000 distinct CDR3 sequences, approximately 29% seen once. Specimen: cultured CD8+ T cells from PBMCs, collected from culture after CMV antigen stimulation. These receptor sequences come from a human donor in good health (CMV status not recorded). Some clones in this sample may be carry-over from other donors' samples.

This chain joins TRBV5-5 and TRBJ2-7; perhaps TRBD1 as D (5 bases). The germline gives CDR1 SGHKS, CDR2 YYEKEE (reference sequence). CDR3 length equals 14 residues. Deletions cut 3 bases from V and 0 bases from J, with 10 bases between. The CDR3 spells CASSSPGNSYEQYV. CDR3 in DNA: TGTGCCAGCAGCTCCCCAGGGAACTCCTACGAGCAGTACGTC.

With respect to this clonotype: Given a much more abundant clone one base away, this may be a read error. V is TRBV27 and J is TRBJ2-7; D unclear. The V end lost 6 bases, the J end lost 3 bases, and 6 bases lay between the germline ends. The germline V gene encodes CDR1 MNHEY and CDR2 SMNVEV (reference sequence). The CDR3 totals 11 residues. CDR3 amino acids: CASSPNYEQYV. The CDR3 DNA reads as TGTGCCAGCAGCCCTAACTACGAGCAGTACGTC.

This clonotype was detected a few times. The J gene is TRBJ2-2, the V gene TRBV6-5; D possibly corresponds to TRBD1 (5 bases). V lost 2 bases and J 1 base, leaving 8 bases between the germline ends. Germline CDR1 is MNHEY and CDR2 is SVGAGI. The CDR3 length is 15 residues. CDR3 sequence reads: CASSYRGWNTGELFF. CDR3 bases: TGTGCCAGCAGTTACAGGGGCTGGAACACCGGGGAGCTGTTTTTT.

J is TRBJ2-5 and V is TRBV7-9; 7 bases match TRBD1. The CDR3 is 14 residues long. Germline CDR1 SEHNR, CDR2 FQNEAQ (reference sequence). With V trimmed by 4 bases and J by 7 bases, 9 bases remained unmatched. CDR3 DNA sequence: TGTGCCAGCAGCTCCCGGGACAGCCTGTGGACCCAGTACTTC. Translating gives CASSSRDSLWTQYF.

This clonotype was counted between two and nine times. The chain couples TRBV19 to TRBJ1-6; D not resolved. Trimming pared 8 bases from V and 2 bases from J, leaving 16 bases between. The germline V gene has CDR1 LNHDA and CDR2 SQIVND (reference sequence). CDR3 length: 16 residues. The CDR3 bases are TGTGCCAGTTCTTCATCGCCCTCCACCTATAATTCACCCCTCCACTTT. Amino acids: CASSSSPSTYNSPLHF. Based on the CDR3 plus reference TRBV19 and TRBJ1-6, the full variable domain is DGGITQSPKYLFRKEGQNVTLSCEQNLNHDAMYWYRQDPGQGLRLIYYSQIVNDFQKGDIAEGYSVSREKKESFPLTVTSAQKNPTAFYLCASSSSPSTYNSPLHFGNGTRLTVT.

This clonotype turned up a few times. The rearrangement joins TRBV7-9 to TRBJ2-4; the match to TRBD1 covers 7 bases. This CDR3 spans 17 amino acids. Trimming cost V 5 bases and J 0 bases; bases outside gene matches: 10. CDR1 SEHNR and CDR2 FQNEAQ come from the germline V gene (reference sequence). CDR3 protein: CASSVPDRVLAKNIQYF. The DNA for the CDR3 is TGTGCCAGCAGCGTACCCGACAGGGTCCTAGCCAAAAACATTCAGTACTTC.

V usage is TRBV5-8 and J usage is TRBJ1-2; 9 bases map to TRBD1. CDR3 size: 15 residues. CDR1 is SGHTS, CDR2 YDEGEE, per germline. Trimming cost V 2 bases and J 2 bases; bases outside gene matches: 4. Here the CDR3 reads CASSFNRGRNYGYTF. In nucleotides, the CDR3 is TGTGCCAGCAGCTTCAACAGGGGGCGAAACTATGGCTACACCTTC.

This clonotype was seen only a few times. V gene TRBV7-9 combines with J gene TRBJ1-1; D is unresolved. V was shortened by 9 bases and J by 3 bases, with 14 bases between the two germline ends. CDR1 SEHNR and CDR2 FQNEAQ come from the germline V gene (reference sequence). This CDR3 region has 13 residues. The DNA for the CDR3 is TGTGCCAGTACCCTGGAGGTGTACACTGAAGCTTTCTTT. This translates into CASTLEVYTEAFF.

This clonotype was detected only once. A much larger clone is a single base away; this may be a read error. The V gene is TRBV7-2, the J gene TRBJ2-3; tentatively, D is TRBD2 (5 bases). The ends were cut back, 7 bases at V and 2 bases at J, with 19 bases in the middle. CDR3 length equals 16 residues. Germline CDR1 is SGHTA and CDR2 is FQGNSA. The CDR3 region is CASNILGSEYTDTQYF. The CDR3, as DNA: TGTGCCAGCAACATCCTGGGTAGCGAATACACAGATACGCAGTATTTT.

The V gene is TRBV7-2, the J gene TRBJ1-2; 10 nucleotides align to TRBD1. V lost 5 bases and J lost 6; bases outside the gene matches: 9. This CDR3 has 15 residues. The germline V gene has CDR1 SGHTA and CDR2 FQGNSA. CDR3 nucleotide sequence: TGTGCCAGCAGCCCCTCGACAGGGGGCATAAATGGCTACACCTTC. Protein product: CASSPSTGGINGYTF.

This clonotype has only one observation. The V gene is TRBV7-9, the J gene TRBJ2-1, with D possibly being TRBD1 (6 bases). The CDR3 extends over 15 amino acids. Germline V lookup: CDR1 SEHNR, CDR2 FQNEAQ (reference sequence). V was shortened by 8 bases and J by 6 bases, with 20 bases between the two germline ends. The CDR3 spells CASSIWGKGGNEQFF. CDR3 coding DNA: TGTGCCAGCTCTATCTGGGGAAAAGGGGGCAATGAGCAGTTCTTC.

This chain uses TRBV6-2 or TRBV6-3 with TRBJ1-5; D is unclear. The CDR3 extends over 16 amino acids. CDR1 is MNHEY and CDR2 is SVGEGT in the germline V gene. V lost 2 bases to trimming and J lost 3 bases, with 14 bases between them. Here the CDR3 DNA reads TGTGCCAGCAGTTACCCGGGGAGTCTCCACAATCAGCCCCAGCATTTT. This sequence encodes CASSYPGSLHNQPQHF.

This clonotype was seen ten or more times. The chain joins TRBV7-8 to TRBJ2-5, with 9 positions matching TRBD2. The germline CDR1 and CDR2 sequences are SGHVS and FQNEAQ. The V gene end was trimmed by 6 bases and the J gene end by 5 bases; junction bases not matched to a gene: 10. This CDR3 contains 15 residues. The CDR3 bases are TGTGCCAGCAGGGTACTCGCTAGCGGGGTGGAGACCCAGTACTTC. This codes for CASRVLASGVETQYF.

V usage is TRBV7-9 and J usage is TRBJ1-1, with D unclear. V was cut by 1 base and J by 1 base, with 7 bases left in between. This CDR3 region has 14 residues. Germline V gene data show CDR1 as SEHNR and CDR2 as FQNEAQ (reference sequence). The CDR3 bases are TGTGCCAGCAGCTTAGGATTGGCGAACACTGAAGCTTTCTTT. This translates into CASSLGLANTEAFF.

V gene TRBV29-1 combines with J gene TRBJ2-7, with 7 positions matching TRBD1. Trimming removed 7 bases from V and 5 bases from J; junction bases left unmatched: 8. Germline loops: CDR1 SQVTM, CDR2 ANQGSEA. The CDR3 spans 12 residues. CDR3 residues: CSARRGGNEQYF. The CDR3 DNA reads TGCAGCGCCCGACGAGGGGGCAACGAGCAGTACTTC.

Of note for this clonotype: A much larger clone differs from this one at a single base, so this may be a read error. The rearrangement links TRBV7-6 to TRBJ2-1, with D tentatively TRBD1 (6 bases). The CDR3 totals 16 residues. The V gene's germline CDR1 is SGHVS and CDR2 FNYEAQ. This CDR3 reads CVSSLKRTDPYNEQFF. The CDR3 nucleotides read TGTGTCAGCAGCCTGAAAAGGACAGATCCCTACAATGAGCAGTTCTTC. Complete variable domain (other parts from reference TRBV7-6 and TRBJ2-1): GAGVSQSPRYKVTKRGQDVALRCDPISGHVSLYWYRQALGQGPEFLTYFNYEAQQDKSGLPNDRFSAERPEGSISTLTIQRTEQRDSAMYRCVSSLKRTDPYNEQFFGPGTRLTVL.

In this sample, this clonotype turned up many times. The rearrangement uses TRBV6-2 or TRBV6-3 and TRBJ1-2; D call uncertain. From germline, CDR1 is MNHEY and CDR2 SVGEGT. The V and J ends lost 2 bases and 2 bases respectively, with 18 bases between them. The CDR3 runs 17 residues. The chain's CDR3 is CASSYEFVARVNYGYTF. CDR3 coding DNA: TGTGCCAGCAGTTACGAGTTTGTGGCCCGCGTGAACTATGGCTACACCTTC.

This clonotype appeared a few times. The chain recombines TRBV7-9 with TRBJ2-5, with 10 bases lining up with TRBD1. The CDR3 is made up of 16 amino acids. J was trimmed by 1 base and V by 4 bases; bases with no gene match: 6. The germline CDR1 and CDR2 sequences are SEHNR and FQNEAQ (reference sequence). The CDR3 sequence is CASSSRGQGTQETQYF. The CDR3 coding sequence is TGTGCCAGCAGCTCCCGGGGACAGGGGACCCAAGAGACCCAGTACTTC.

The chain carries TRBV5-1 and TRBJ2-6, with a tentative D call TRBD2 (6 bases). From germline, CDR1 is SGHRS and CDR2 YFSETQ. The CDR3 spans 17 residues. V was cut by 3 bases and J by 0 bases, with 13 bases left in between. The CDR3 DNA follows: TGCGCCAGCAGCTCGGAGGGTTCGGGCTCTGGGGCCAACGTCCTGACTTTC. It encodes CASSSEGSGSGANVLTF.

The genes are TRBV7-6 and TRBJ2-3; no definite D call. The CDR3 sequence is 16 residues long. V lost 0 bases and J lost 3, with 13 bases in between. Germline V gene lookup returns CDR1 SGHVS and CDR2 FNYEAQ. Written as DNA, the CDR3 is TGTGCCAGCAGCTTAGCGAGCATCCAACGGACAGATACGCAGTATTTT. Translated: CASSLASIQRTDTQYF.

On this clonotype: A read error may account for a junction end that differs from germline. The DNA for the CDR3 is TGTGCCAGCAGCCCTGACGGGAACACTGAAGCTTCCTTT. It encodes CASSPDGNTEASF. The genes are TRBV7-3 and TRBJ1-1; D unclear. This CDR3 is built from 13 residues. Per the germline V gene, CDR1 is SGHTA and CDR2 is FQGTGA. Looking up the rest from reference TRBV7-3 and TRBJ1-1 gives the full variable domain: GAGVSQTPSNKVTEKGKYVELRCDPISGHTALYWYRQSLGQGPEFLIYFQGTGAADDSGLPNDRFFAVRPEGSVSTLKIQRTERGDSAVYLCASSPDGNTEASFGQGTRLTVV.

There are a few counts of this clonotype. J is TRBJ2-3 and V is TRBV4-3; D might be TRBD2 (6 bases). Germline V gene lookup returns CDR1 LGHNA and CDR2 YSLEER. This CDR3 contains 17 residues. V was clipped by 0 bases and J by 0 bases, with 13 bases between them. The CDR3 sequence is CASSQDRRGFSTDTQYF. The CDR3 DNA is TGCGCCAGCAGCCAAGATAGGCGGGGCTTCAGCACAGATACGCAGTATTTT.

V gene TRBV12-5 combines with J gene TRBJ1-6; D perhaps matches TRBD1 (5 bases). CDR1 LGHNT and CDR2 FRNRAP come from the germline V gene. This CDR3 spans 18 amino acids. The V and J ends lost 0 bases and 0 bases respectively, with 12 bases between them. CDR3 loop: CASGLVRGESSYNSPLHF. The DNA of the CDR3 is TGTGCTAGTGGTTTGGTACGGGGGGAGAGCTCCTATAATTCACCCCTCCACTTT.

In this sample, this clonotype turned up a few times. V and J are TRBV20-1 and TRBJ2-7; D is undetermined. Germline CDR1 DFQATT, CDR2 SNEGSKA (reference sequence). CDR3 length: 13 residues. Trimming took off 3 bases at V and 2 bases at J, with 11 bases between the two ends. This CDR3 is CSARRTETYEQYF. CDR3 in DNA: TGCAGTGCTAGGAGGACCGAGACCTACGAGCAGTACTTC.

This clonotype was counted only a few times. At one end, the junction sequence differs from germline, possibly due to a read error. The CDR3 DNA is TGTGCTAGCAGCTCCGGCCCAGCGGGGAGGTGGGATGAGCAGTTCTTC. The encoded protein is CASSSGPAGRWDEQFF. V gene TRBV7-6 combines with J gene TRBJ2-1, with TRBD2 matching over 7 bases. The V gene's germline CDR1 is SGHVS and CDR2 FNYEAQ. CDR3 length equals 16 residues.

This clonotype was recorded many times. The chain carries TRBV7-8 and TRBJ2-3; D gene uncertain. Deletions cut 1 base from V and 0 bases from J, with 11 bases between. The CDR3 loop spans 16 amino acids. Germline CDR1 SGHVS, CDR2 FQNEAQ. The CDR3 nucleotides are TGTGCCAGCAGCTTAGACCAGTCCATCAGCACAGATACGCAGTATTTT. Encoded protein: CASSLDQSISTDTQYF.

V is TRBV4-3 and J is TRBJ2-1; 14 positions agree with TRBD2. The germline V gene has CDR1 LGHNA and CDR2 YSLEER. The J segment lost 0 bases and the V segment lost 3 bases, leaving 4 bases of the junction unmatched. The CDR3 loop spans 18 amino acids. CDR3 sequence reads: CASSHQGLAGASYNEQFF. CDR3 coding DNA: TGCGCCAGCAGCCATCAGGGACTAGCGGGGGCCTCCTACAATGAGCAGTTCTTC.